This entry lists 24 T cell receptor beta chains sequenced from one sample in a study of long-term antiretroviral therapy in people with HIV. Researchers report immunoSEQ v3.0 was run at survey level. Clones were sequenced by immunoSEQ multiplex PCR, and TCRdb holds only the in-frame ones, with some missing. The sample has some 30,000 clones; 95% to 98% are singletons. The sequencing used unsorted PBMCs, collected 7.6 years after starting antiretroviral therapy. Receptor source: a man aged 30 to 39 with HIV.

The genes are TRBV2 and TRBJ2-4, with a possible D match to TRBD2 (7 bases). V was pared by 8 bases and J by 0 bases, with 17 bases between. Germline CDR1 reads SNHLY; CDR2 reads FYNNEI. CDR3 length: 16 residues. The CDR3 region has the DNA TGTGCCAGCGGGTCCGGGGGGACACTAGCCAAAAACATTCAGTACTTC. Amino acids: CASGSGGTLAKNIQYF.

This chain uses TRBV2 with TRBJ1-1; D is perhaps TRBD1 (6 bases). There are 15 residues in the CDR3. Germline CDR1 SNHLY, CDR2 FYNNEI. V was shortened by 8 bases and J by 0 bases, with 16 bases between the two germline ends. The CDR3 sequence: CASGLGGRMNTEAFF. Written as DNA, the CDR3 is TGTGCCAGCGGACTCGGGGGCAGGATGAACACTGAAGCTTTCTTT. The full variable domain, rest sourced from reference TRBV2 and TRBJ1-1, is EPEVTQTPSHQVTQMGQEVILRCVPISNHLYFYWYRQILGQKVEFLVSFYNNEISEKSEIFDDQFSVERPDGSNFTLKIRSTKLEDSAMYFCASGLGGRMNTEAFFGQGTRLTVV.

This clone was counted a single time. The CDR3 DNA follows: TGTGCCAGCAGCCCCCTCGAAGGAAACACCATATATTTT. It is translated as CASSPLEGNTIYF. The V and J genes are TRBV5-4 and TRBJ1-3, with D hard to call. V lost 4 bases and J 4 bases, leaving 9 bases between the germline ends. From germline, CDR1 is SGHNT and CDR2 YYREEE (reference sequence). This CDR3 region has 13 residues.

The CDR3 DNA reads TGTGCCAGCGAGGACCGACTAGCGGGAGGATTGGATACGCAGTATTTT. It translates to CASEDRLAGGLDTQYF. The chain has TRBV5-6 and TRBJ2-3; 13 bases match TRBD2. Unmatched junction bases numbered 11, after V lost 7 bases and J lost 6 bases. This CDR3 contains 16 residues. Germline CDR1 is SGHDT and CDR2 is YYEEEE. Drawing the rest from reference TRBV5-6 and TRBJ2-3, the complete variable domain is DAGVTQSPTHLIKTRGQQVTLRCSPKSGHDTVSWYQQALGQGPQFIFQYYEEEERQRGNFPDRFSGHQFPNYSSELNVNALLLGDSALYLCASEDRLAGGLDTQYFGPGTRLTVL.

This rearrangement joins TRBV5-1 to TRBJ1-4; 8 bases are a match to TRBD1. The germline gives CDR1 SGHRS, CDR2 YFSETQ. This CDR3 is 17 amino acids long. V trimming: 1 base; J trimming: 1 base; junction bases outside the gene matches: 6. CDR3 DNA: TGCGCCAGCAGCTTGTATCAGGGGGCGGGAACTAATGAAAAACTGTTTTTT. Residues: CASSLYQGAGTNEKLFF.

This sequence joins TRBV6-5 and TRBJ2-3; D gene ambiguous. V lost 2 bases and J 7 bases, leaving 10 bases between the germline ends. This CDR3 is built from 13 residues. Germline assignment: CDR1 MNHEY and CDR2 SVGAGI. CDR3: CASSYALENTQYF. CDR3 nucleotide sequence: TGTGCCAGCAGTTACGCTCTTGAAAATACGCAGTATTTT.

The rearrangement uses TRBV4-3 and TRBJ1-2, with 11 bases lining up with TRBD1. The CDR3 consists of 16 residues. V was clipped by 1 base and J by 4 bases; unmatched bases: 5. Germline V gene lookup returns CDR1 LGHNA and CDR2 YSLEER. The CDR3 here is CASSQGGTGGGYGYTF. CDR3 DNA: TGCGCCAGCAGCCAAGGGGGGACAGGGGGAGGCTATGGCTACACCTTC.

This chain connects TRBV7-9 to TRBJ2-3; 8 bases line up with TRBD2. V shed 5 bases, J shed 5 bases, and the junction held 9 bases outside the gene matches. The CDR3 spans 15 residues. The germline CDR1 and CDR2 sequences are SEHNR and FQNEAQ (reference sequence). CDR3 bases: TGTGCCAGCAGCATCTCTGGACGGGGGGGAGATACGCAGTATTTT. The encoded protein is CASSISGRGGDTQYF.

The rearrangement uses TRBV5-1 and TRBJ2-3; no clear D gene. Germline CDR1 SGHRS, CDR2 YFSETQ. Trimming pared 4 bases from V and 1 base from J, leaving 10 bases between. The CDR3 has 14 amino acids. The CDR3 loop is CASSLPGGTDTQYF. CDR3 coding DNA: TGCGCCAGCAGCCTCCCTGGGGGCACAGATACGCAGTATTTT.

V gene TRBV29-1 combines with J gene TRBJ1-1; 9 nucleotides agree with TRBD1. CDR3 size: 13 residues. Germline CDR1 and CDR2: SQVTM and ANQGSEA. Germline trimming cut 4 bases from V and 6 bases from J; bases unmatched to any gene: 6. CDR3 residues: CSVAGQGLAEAFF. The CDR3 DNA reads TGCAGCGTTGCGGGACAGGGTCTCGCTGAAGCTTTCTTT.

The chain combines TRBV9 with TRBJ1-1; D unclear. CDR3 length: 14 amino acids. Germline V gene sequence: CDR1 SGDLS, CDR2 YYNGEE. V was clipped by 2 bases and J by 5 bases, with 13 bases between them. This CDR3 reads CASSVFGDGTEAFF. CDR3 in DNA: TGTGCCAGCAGCGTCTTCGGGGATGGGACTGAAGCTTTCTTT.

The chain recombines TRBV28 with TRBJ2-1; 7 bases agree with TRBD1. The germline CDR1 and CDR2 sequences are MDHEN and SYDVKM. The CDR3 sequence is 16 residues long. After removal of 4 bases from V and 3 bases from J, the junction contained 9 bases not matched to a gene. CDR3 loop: CASSSLTGDLYNEQFF. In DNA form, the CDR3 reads TGTGCCAGCAGTTCCCTAACAGGGGATCTCTACAATGAGCAGTTCTTC.

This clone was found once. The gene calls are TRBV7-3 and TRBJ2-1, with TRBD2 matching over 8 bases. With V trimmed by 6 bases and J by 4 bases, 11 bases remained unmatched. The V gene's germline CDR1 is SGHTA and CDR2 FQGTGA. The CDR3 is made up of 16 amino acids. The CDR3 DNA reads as TGTGCCAGCAGTCCTACCAGCGGGGGAAAATACAATGAGCAGTTCTTC. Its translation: CASSPTSGGKYNEQFF. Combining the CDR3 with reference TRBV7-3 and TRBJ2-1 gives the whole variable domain GAGVSQTPSNKVTEKGKYVELRCDPISGHTALYWYRQSLGQGPEFLIYFQGTGAADDSGLPNDRFFAVRPEGSVSTLKIQRTERGDSAVYLCASSPTSGGKYNEQFFGPGTRLTVL.

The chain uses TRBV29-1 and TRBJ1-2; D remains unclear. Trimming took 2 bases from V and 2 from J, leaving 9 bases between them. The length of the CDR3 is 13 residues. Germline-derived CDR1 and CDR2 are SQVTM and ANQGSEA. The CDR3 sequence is CSVESRRNYGYTF. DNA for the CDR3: TGCAGCGTTGAAAGTCGGAGAAACTATGGCTACACCTTC. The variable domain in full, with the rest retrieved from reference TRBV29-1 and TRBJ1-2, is SAVISQKPSRDICQRGTSLTIQCQVDSQVTMMFWYRQQPGQSLTLIATANQGSEATYESGFVIDKFPISRPNLTFSTLTVSNMSPEDSSIYLCSVESRRNYGYTFGSGTRLTVV.

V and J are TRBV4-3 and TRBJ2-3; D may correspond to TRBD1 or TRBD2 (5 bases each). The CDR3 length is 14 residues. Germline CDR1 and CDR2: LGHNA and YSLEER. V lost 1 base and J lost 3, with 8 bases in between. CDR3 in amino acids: CASSQGGDTDTQYF. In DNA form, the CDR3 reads TGCGCCAGCAGCCAAGGAGGGGATACAGATACGCAGTATTTT.

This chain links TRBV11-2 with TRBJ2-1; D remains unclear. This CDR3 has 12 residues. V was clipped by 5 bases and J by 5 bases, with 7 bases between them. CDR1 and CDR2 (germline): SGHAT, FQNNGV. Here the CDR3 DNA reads TGTGCCAGCAGCCTCCAGGACAATGAGCAGTTCTTC. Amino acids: CASSLQDNEQFF.

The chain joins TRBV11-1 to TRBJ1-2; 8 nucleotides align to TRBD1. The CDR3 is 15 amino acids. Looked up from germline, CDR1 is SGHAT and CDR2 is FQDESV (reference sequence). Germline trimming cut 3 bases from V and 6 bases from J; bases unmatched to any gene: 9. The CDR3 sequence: CASSFRDRPADGYTF. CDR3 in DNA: TGTGCCAGCAGCTTTCGGGACAGGCCAGCGGATGGCTACACCTTC.

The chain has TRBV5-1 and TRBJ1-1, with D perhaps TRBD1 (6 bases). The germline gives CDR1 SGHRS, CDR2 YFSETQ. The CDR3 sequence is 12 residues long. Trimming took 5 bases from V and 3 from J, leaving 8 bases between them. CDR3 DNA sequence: TGCGCCAGCAGATCAGGGGACACTGAAGCTTTCTTT. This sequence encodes CASRSGDTEAFF.

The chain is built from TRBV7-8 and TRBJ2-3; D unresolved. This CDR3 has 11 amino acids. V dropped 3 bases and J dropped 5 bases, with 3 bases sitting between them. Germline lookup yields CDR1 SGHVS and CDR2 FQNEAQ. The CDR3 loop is CASSFGDTQYF. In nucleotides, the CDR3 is TGTGCCAGCAGCTTCGGAGATACGCAGTATTTT.

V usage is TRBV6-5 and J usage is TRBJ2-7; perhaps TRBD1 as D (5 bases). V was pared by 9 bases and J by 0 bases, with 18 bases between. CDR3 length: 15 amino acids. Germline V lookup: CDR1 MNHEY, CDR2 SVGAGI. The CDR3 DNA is TGTGCCAGTACTACCAACGAGGACACCTCCTACGAGCAGTACTTC. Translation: CASTTNEDTSYEQYF.

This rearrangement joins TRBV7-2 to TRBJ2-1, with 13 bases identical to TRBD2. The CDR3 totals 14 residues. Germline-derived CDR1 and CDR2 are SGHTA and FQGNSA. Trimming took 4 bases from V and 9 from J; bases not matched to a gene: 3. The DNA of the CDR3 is TGTGCCAGCAGCTGGACTAGCGGGAGTATTGAGCAGTTCTTC. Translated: CASSWTSGSIEQFF.

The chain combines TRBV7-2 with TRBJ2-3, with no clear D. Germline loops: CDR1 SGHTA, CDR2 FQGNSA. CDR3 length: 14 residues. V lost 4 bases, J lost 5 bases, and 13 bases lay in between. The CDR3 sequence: CASSWQKVEDTQYF. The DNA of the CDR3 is TGTGCCAGCAGCTGGCAGAAGGTGGAAGATACGCAGTATTTT. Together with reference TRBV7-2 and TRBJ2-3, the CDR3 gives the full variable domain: GAGVSQSPSNKVTEKGKDVELRCDPISGHTALYWYRQSLGQGLEFLIYFQGNSAPDKSGLPSDRFSAERTGGSVSTLTIQRTQQEDSAVYLCASSWQKVEDTQYFGPGTRLTVL.

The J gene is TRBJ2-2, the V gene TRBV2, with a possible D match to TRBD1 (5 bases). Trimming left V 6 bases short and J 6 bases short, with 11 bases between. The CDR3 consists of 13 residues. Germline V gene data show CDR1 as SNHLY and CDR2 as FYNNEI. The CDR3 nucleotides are TGTGCCAGCAGGAAAGGGGCTGCCGGGGAGCTGTTTTTT. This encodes CASRKGAAGELFF.

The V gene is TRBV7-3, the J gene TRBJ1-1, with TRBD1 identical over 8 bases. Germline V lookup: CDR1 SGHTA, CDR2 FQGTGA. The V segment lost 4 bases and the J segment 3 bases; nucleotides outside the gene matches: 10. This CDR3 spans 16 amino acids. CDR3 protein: CASSSQGAGGHTEAFF. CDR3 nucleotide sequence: TGTGCCAGCAGCTCCCAGGGGGCAGGGGGCCACACTGAAGCTTTCTTT.